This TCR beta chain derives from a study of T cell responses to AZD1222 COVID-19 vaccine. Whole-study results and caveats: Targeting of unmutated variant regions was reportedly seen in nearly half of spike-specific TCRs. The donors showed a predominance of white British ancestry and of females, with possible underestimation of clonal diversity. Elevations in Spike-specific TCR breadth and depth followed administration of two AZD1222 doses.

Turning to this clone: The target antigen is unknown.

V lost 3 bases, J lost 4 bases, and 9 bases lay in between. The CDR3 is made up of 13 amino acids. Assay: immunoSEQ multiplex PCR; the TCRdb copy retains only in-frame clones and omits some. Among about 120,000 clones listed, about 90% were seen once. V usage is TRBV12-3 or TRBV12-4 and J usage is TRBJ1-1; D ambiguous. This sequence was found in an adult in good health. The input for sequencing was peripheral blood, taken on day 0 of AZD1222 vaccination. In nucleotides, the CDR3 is TGTGCCAGCAGTTTGCAACTTATCACTGAAGCTTTCTTT. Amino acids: CASSLQLITEAFF.